These T cell receptor beta chains were read from a single sample in a study of blood T cell repertoires in COVID-19. Assay used: immunoSEQ multiplex PCR; TCRdb lists only in-frame clones, some missing. The sample yields roughly 300,000 clones, around 87% seen once. Source material: peripheral blood. The receptor source for this set is a woman in her 40s who had recovered from COVID-19. Both conserved end residues are part of each CDR3. Fields, in order: clone size, V gene, J gene, D gene, CDR3 length, CDR3 protein, CDR3 DNA. D genes are given only for firm matches. Size values are once, few and many counts, or a class for expanded clones, and some rows have none.

>-|TRBV5-4|TRBJ1-2|TRBD1|14
CASSFGQGAYGYTF
TGTGCCAGCAGCTTCGGACAGGGGGCCTATGGCTACACCTTC
>-|TRBV5-6|TRBJ1-3|-|14
CASSPPGGGNTIYF
TGTGCCAGCAGCCCACCGGGGGGCGGAAACACCATATATTTT
>once|TRBV5-6|TRBJ2-7|-|13
CASSLGPAYEQYF
TGTGCCAGCAGCTTGGGTCCCGCGTACGAGCAGTACTTC
>-|TRBV7-3|TRBJ1-1|TRBD1|17
CASSSGTGGVGSTEAFF
TGTGCCAGCAGCTCGGGGACAGGGGGAGTCGGAAGCACTGAAGCTTTCTTT
>once|TRBV4-1|TRBJ2-1|-|18
CASSQWPRGRGGDNEQFF
TGCGCCAGCAGCCAATGGCCCAGGGGGCGGGGGGGCGACAATGAGCAGTTCTTC
>-|TRBV18|TRBJ2-7|TRBD1|16
CASSANTGGRSYEQYF
TGTGCCAGCTCAGCGAATACAGGGGGCCGTTCCTACGAGCAGTACTTC
>-|TRBV6-5|TRBJ1-6|TRBD1|15
CASSYSEDRGSPLHF
TGTGCCAGCAGTTACTCGGAGGACAGGGGGTCACCCCTCCACTTT
>-|TRBV6-2/TRBV6-3|TRBJ1-2|-|15
CASSSHTADYYGYTF
TGTGCCAGCAGTTCTCATACAGCTGATTACTATGGCTACACCTTC
>few|TRBV2|TRBJ1-3|-|14
CASRPQGPGNTIYF
TGTGCCAGCAGACCCCAGGGGCCAGGAAACACCATATATTTT
>-|TRBV6-2/TRBV6-3|TRBJ2-3|TRBD2|15
CASSYTLAGADTQYF
TGTGCCAGCAGTTACACACTAGCGGGAGCAGATACGCAGTATTTT
>-|TRBV19|TRBJ2-5|TRBD2|11
CASRGGETQYF
TGTGCCAGTAGGGGGGGGGAGACCCAGTACTTC
>-|TRBV7-9|TRBJ2-1|TRBD2|17
CASSWTSGGASYNEQFF
TGTGCCAGCAGCTGGACTAGCGGGGGGGCCTCCTACAATGAGCAGTTCTTC
>-|TRBV19|TRBJ2-1|TRBD2|15
CASSRSGGTYNEQFF
TGTGCCAGTAGTAGGTCGGGGGGGACCTACAATGAGCAGTTCTTC
>-|TRBV3-1/TRBV3-2|TRBJ2-2|TRBD2|19
CASSRPGLAGGQDTGELFF
TGTGCCAGCAGCCGTCCGGGACTAGCGGGGGGGCAGGACACCGGGGAGCTGTTTTTT
>-|TRBV3-1/TRBV3-2|TRBJ1-6|-|13
CASSLRDNSPLHF
TGTGCCAGCAGCCTAAGAGATAATTCACCCCTCCACTTT
>-|TRBV12-5|TRBJ2-3|TRBD2|19
CASGPSKPGLAASTDTQYF
TGTGCTAGTGGTCCATCCAAACCGGGACTAGCGGCTAGCACAGATACGCAGTATTTT
>-|TRBV6-2/TRBV6-3|TRBJ2-2|TRBD1|18
CASTPTILTGANTGELFF
TGTGCCAGCACCCCCACCATTTTGACAGGGGCGAACACCGGGGAGCTGTTTTTT
>-|TRBV9|TRBJ2-1|-|14
CASSVFSHRDEQFF
TGTGCCAGCAGCGTTTTTAGCCACCGGGATGAGCAGTTCTTC
>-|TRBV5-1|TRBJ2-2|TRBD1|15
CASSFGTASTGELFF
TGCGCCAGCAGCTTCGGGACAGCCTCCACCGGGGAGCTGTTTTTT
>-|TRBV5-4|TRBJ1-6|-|14
CASSLAAGDTPLHF
TGTGCCAGCAGCTTGGCGGCAGGGGATACACCCCTCCACTTT
>-|TRBV6-5|TRBJ2-7|-|15
CASGVGSPPTYEQYF
TGTGCCAGCGGGGTAGGGAGCCCCCCCACCTACGAGCAGTACTTC
>-|TRBV14|TRBJ2-7|-|16
CASSSRAGAGAYEQYF
TGTGCCAGCAGCTCCCGGGCGGGGGCCGGGGCCTACGAGCAGTACTTC
>few|TRBV6-5|TRBJ1-5|TRBD1|15
CASSYGQGGSWPQHF
TGTGCCAGCAGTTACGGGCAGGGGGGATCATGGCCCCAGCATTTT
>-|TRBV10-3|TRBJ2-2|-|15
CAIRPRGANTGELFF
TGTGCCATCAGGCCCAGGGGGGCTAACACCGGGGAGCTGTTTTTT
>once|TRBV4-3|TRBJ1-5|-|15
CASSLGAEGNQPQHF
TGCGCCAGCAGCCTTGGGGCAGAGGGCAATCAGCCCCAGCATTTT
>-|TRBV14|TRBJ2-2|TRBD1|16
CASSPLGTGNTGELFF
TGTGCCAGCAGCCCCCTCGGGACAGGCAACACCGGGGAGCTGTTTTTT
>-|TRBV6-5|TRBJ2-1|TRBD2|14
CASRASGSHNEQFF
TGTGCCAGCAGGGCTAGCGGGTCCCACAATGAGCAGTTCTTC
>once|TRBV7-7|TRBJ2-5|-|15
CASSYSTGTQETQYF
TGTGCCAGCAGCTACAGCACAGGGACCCAAGAGACCCAGTACTTC
>-|TRBV11-3|TRBJ2-7|TRBD2|15
CASSKRAGENYEQYF
TGTGCCAGCAGCAAAAGGGCGGGGGAGAACTACGAGCAGTACTTC
>once|TRBV7-8|TRBJ1-4|TRBD1|15
CASSNRQGRGEKLFF
TGTGCCAGCAGCAATCGACAGGGTAGGGGGGAAAAACTGTTTTTT
>-|TRBV25-1|TRBJ2-2|-|15
CASRAENSNTGELFF
TGTGCCAGCAGAGCCGAGAATTCGAACACCGGGGAGCTGTTTTTT
>-|TRBV19|TRBJ2-7|-|13
CASSRGSTYEQYF
TGTGCCAGTAGTAGGGGCAGTACCTACGAGCAGTACTTC
>-|TRBV4-3|TRBJ1-1|-|15
CASSHLSTGDTEAFF
TGCGCCAGCAGCCATCTGTCGACAGGAGACACTGAAGCTTTCTTT
>-|TRBV12-3/TRBV12-4|TRBJ2-1|-|13
CASSLGAGGEQFF
TGTGCCAGCAGTTTAGGAGCAGGGGGGGAGCAGTTCTTC
>-|TRBV6-5|TRBJ1-2|-|15
CASSYLGGGFYGYTF
TGTGCCAGCAGTTACTTAGGCGGGGGGTTCTATGGCTACACCTTC
>-|TRBV27|TRBJ2-7|-|15
CASSLSRGGGYEQYF
TGTGCCAGCAGTTTATCTCGGGGAGGTGGTTACGAGCAGTACTTC
>few|TRBV2|TRBJ2-1|TRBD1|12
CASSGTGEKQFF
TGTGCCAGCAGTGGCACAGGGGAGAAGCAGTTCTTC